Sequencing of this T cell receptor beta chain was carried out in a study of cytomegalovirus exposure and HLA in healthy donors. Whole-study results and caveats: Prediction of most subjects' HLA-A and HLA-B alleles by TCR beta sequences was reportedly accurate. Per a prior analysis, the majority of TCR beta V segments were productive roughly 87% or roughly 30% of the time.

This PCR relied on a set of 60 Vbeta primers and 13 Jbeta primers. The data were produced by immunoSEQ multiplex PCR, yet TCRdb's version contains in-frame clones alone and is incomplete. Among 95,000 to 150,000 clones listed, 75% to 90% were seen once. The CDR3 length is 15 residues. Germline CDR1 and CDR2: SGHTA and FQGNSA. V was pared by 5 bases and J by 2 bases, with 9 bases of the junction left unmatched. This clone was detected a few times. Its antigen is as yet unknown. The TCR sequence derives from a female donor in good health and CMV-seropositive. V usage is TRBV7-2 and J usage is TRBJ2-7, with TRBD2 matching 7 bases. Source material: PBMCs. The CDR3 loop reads CASSTGGRSTYEQYF. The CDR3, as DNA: TGTGCCAGCAGCACGGGGGGACGTTCTACCTACGAGCAGTACTTC.